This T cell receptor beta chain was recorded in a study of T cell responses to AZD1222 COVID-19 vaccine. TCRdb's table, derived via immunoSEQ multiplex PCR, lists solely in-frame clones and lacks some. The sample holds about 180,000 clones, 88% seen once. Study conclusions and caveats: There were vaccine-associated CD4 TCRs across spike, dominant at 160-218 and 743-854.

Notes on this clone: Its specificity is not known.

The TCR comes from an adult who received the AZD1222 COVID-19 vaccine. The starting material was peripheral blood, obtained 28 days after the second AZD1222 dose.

CDR3 DNA sequence: TGTGCCAGCTCACAACTGACGACCGGGGAGCTGTTTTTT. This gives the protein CASSQLTTGELFF. The chain uses TRBV18 and TRBJ2-2; no clear D gene. V lost 4 bases and J 5 bases, leaving 8 bases between the germline ends. CDR3 length: 13 residues. The germline CDR1 and CDR2 sequences are KGHSH and LQKENI.